This T cell receptor beta chain was captured by sequencing in a study of cytomegalovirus exposure and HLA in healthy donors. General study results and limits: V- and J-gene trimming in TCR beta was tied to a missense DCLRE1C variant by an analysis performed later. The study found most TCR sequences rare, yet found some public TCRs in many donors. Some TCR beta chains (roughly 160 of them) were listed as cytomegalovirus-associated.

As to this clone: Its specificity is unknown.

Vbeta (60) and Jbeta (13) primers were used in the PCR. Repertoires were generated with immunoSEQ multiplex PCR, while TCRdb's copy carries only in-frame clones and drops some. This table holds a few hundred thousand clones, under 80% found once. Sequenced input: PBMCs. This receptor was identified in a female donor in good health and CMV-seronegative.

The CDR3 DNA sequence: TGTGCCTCTGGCCCGGGTGCGGGTGAGCAGTTCTTC. The encoded protein is CASGPGAGEQFF. This chain links TRBV19 with TRBJ2-1; D might be TRBD2 (5 bases). This CDR3 has 12 residues. V lost 11 bases, J lost 9 bases, and 17 bases lay in between. Germline V gene data show CDR1 as LNHDA and CDR2 as SQIVND (reference sequence).